This T cell receptor beta chain stems from a study of cytomegalovirus exposure and HLA in healthy donors (dated by TCRdb to the late 2010s). For the study in its entirety: A later analysis indicated that the 120 or so validation repertoires were generated on the platform also employed for the roughly 650 repertoires of the first cohort. The aim of the study was to test whether cataloging public T cell receptors could identify signatures of past pathogen exposure. A separate validation cohort of 100 to 150 different subjects was used in addition to the roughly 670-subject first cohort. High-throughput TCR immunosequencing, statistical association of individual TCRs with disease status, and machine learning were combined to predict cytomegalovirus infection status.

Points on this clone: There is no known antigen for this receptor. Base qualities are missing; no much larger clone stands one base away.

On the study overall, not on this receptor specifically: The study gave a list of about 170 TCR beta chains associated with cytomegalovirus. The classifier was reported to diagnose cytomegalovirus status with high specificity and sensitivity in both the original cohort and the validation cohort. In a later analysis, TCRs clustered in the first cohort were found to also tend to co-occur in the roughly 130 validation repertoires, with 94% of cluster scores above 0. In vitro tests confirmed that a few of the cytomegalovirus-associated TCR beta chains recognize cytomegalovirus antigens. The authors suggested that the approach could potentially be generalized to other disease states and immunological phenotypes. Across donors, most TCR sequences were observed very rarely, whereas some public TCRs were present in many individuals. A later analysis lacked HLA typing for the validation cohort, so it scored co-occurrence in that cohort across all 120 repertoires.

The donors were included in the validation cohort of over a hundred subjects, a group kept apart from the roughly 690-subject first cohort. The germline V gene specifies LGHNA as CDR1 and YSLEER as CDR2. V is pruned by 5 bases and J by 6 bases, leaving 4 bases of the junction without a gene match. Measured from the cysteine to the phenylalanine, the CDR3 is 13 residues long. Only the CDR3 portion is preserved as DNA: 39 bases, with reading frame beginning at the first base. Library creation used the immunoSEQ multiplex PCR assay. Under the source paper's analysis protocol: A statistical classification framework was developed to diagnose cytomegalovirus status using the catalog of TCR beta chain sequences. Drawn from immuneACCESS, this table holds only the in-frame rearrangements with V and J called that TCRdb kept. Clones are partly lost; checked studies trace under half to an unresolved V gene and leave the rest unexplained. The DNA was the basis for D and trimming; V, J and clone size are from that table. In this sample the table shows about 130,000 clones, around nine tenths of which occur a single time. The ten largest clones represent approximately 1.5% of the sample.

The material sequenced was PBMCs. This sequence originates from a man younger than 40 in good health and CMV-seronegative. The chain is made from TRBV4-3 and TRBJ2-3, and 8 junctional nucleotides match TRBD1. The sequenced DNA is TGCGCCAGCAGCGAAAGACAGGGGGATACGCAGTATTTT. Protein translation: CASSERQGDTQYF.